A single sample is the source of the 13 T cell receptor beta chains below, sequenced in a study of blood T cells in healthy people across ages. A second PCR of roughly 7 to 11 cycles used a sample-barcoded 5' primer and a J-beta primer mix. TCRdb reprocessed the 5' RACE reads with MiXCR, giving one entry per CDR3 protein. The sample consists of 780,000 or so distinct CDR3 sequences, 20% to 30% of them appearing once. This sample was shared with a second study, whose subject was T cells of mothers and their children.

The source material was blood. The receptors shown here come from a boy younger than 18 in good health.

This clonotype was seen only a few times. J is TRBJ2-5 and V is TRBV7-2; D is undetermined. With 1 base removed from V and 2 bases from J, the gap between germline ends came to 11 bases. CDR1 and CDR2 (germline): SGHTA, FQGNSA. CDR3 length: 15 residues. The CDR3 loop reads CASSLVGGLQETQYF. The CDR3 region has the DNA TGTGCCAGCAGCTTAGTGGGCGGCCTACAAGAGACCCAGTACTTC. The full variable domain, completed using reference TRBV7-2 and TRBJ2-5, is GAGVSQSPSNKVTEKGKDVELRCDPISGHTALYWYRQSLGQGLEFLIYFQGNSAPDKSGLPSDRFSAERTGGSVSTLTIQRTQQEDSAVYLCASSLVGGLQETQYFGPGTRLLVL.

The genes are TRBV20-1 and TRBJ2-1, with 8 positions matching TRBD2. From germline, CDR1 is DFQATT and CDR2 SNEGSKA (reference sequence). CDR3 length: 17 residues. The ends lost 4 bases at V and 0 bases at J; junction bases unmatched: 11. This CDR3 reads CSATYGGAFGSYNEQFF. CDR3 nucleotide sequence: TGCAGTGCTACGTACGGGGGGGCCTTTGGCTCCTACAATGAGCAGTTCTTC.

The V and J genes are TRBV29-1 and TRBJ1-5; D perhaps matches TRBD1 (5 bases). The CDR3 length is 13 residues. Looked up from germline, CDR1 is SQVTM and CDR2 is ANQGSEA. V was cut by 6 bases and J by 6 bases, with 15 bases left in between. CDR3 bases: TGCAGCGTGGGGGACTCGAGGGGTCAGCCCCAGCATTTT. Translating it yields CSVGDSRGQPQHF. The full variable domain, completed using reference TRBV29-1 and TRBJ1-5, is SAVISQKPSRDICQRGTSLTIQCQVDSQVTMMFWYRQQPGQSLTLIATANQGSEATYESGFVIDKFPISRPNLTFSTLTVSNMSPEDSSIYLCSVGDSRGQPQHFGDGTRLSIL.

The DNA of the CDR3 is TGTGCCTGGTCACAGAGAAACACTGAAGCTTTCTTT. The encoded protein is CAWSQRNTEAFF. The genes are TRBV30 and TRBJ1-1; D call uncertain. The CDR3 has 12 amino acids. Germline CDR1 and CDR2: GTSNPN and SVGIG (reference sequence). V shed 5 bases and J shed 2 bases, with 9 bases lying between them.

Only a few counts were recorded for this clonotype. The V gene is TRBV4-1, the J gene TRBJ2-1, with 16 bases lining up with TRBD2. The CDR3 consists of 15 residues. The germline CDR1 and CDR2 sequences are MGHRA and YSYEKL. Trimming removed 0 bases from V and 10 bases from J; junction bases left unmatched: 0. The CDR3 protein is CASSQEGLAGGEQFF. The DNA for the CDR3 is TGCGCCAGCAGCCAAGAGGGACTAGCGGGAGGGGAGCAGTTCTTC.

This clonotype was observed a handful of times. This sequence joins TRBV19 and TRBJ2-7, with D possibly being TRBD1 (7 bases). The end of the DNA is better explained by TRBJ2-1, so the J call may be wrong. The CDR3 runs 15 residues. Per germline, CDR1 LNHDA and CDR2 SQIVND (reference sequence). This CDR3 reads CASSRSPGGPNEQFF. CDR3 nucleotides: TGTGCCAGTAGTAGATCACCAGGGGGGCCGAATGAGCAGTTCTTC.

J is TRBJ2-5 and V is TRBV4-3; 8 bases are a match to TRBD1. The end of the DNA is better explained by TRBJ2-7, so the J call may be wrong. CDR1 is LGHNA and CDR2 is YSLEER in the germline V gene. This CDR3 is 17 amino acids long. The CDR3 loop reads CASSQVHNAGGFHEQYF. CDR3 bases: TGCGCCAGCAGCCAAGTCCATAACGCAGGGGGCTTCCACGAGCAGTACTTC.

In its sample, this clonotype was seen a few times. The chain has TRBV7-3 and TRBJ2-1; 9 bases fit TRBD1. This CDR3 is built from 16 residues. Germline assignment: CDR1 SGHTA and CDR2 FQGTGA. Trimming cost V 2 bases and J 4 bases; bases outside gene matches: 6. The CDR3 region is CASSLVGTGLYNEQFF. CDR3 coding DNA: TGTGCCAGCAGCTTAGTCGGGACAGGGCTATACAATGAGCAGTTCTTC. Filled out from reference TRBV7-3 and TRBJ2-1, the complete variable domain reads GAGVSQTPSNKVTEKGKYVELRCDPISGHTALYWYRQSLGQGPEFLIYFQGTGAADDSGLPNDRFFAVRPEGSVSTLKIQRTERGDSAVYLCASSLVGTGLYNEQFFGPGTRLTVL.

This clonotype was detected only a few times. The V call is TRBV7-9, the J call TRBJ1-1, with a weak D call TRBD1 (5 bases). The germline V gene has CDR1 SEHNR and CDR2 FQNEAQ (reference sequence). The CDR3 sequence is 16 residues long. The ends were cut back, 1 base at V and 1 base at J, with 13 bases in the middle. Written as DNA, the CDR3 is TGTGCCAGCAGCTTAGAGGGGACTGGTAGGAACACTGAAGCTTTCTTT. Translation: CASSLEGTGRNTEAFF.

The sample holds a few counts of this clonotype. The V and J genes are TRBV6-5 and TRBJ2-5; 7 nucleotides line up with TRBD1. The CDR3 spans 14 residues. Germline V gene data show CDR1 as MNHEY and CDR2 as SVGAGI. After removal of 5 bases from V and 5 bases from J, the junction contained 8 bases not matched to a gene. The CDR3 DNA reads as TGTGCCAGCAGTCGTAGACAGGGACGGGAGACCCAGTACTTC. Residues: CASSRRQGRETQYF.

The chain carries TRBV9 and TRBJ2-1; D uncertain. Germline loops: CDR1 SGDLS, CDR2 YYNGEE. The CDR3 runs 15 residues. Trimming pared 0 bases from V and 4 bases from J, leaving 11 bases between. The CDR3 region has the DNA TGTGCCAGCAGCGTAGTTGCGACGGGTTACAATGAGCAGTTCTTC. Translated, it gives CASSVVATGYNEQFF. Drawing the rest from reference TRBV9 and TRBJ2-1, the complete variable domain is DSGVTQTPKHLITATGQRVTLRCSPRSGDLSVYWYQQSLDQGLQFLIQYYNGEERAKGNILERFSAQQFPDLHSELNLSSLELGDSALYFCASSVVATGYNEQFFGPGTRLTVL.

CDR3 sequence reads: CSARPGGYEQYF. DNA of the CDR3: TGCAGTGCCCGACCCGGCGGGTACGAGCAGTACTTC. This chain links TRBV20-1 with TRBJ2-7; TRBD2 might be the D (5 bases). CDR1 is DFQATT and CDR2 is SNEGSKA in the germline V gene (reference sequence). V lost 6 bases and J lost 4, with 13 bases in between. CDR3 length: 12 amino acids.

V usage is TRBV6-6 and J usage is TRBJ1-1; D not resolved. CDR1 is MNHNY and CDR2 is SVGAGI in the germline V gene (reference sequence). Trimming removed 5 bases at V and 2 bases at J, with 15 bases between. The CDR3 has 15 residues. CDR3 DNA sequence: TGTGCCAGCAGTGTCATATTCTCTCTAAACACTGAAGCTTTCTTT. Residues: CASSVIFSLNTEAFF.